This entry features one T cell receptor beta chain sequence. This record comes from a study of T-cell reconstitution after alpha-beta-depleted transplantation in children. Preparation of the TCRbeta library involved a method that used unique molecular identifiers. In TCRdb, the PCR reads were re-called with MiXCR into one record per CDR3 protein. The repertoire holds approximately 240,000 distinct CDR3 sequences, with roughly a tenth as singletons. The CDR3 runs 14 residues. The V and J ends lost 7 bases and 3 bases respectively, with 15 bases between them. This sequence joins TRBV23-1 and TRBJ1-1; D is ambiguous. TRBV23-1 is assigned to the ORF class and has an uncertain function. The receptor comes from a child in the first two years of life with acute myeloid leukemia, due to receive a stem cell transplant. Sequencing used PBMCs, obtained before TCRalphabeta/CD19-depleted stem cell transplant. The CDR3 is CASTIEKGYTEAFF. For the CDR3, the DNA is TGCGCCAGCACAATCGAGAAAGGGTACACTGAAGCTTTCTTT.